This T cell receptor (beta chain) was identified in a study of shared T cell receptors in the human thymus. TCRdb's copy holds only in-frame clones and misses some; the assay was immunoSEQ multiplex PCR. The sample contains some 720,000 clones, roughly 90% of which appear only once. These data were also filed under a second study, of human thymus T cells. That publication notes: Donors were healthy Finnish babies undergoing corrective operations for congenital heart defects. Corrective cardiac operations yielded the resected thymus tissue. V and J genes seemed to be used with bias in thymic and blood repertoires. Related research found strongly overlapping thymic repertoires in unrelated individuals.

The receptor was isolated from a boy in the first two years of life with a congenital heart defect. Sequencing was performed on thymocytes.

CDR3 amino acids: CASSGATSGRAVTDTQYF. The CDR3 DNA sequence: TGTGCCAGCAGTGGAGCGACTAGCGGGAGGGCCGTCACAGATACGCAGTATTTT. This chain links TRBV2 with TRBJ2-3, with 14 bases aligning to TRBD2. V dropped 4 bases and J dropped 2; count of bases not matched to a gene: 8. The germline V gene encodes CDR1 SNHLY and CDR2 FYNNEI. This CDR3 spans 18 amino acids.